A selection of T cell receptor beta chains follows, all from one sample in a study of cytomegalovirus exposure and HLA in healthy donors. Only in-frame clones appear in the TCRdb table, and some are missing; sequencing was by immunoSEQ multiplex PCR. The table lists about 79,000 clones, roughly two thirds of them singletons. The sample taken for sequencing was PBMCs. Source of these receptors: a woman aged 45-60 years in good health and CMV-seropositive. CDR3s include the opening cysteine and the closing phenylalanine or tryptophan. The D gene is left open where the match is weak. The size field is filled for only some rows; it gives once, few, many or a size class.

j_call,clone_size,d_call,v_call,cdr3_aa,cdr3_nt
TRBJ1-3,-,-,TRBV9,CASAGTEKNTIYF,TGTGCCAGCGCAGGTACAGAAAAAAACACCATATATTTT
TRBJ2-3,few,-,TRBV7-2,CASSFGVEEADTQYF,TGTGCCAGCAGCTTCGGCGTCGAGGAGGCAGATACGCAGTATTTT
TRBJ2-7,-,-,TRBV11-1,CASSLAAARSYEQYF,TGTGCCAGCAGCTTAGCGGCGGCCCGCTCCTACGAGCAGTACTTC
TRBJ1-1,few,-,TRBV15,CATSTRAFNTEAFF,TGTGCCACCAGCACCCGCGCCTTTAACACTGAAGCTTTCTTT
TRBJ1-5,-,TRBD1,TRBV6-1,CASSENRGLKPQHF,TGTGCCAGCAGTGAGAACAGGGGCTTGAAGCCCCAGCATTTT
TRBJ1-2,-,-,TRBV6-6,CASSPTVTSNYGYSF,TGTGCCAGCAGCCCGACGGTTACCTCTAACTATGGCTACTCCTTC
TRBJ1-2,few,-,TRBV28,CASGDRGHGYTF,TGTGCCAGCGGTGACAGAGGTCATGGCTACACCTTC
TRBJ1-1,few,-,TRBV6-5,CASRDNTQAFF,TGTGCCAGCAGGGACAATACCCAGGCTTTCTTT
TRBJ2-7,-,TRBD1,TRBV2,CASSDPFGTGSYEQYF,TGTGCCAGCAGTGATCCCTTCGGGACAGGGTCCTACGAGCAGTACTTC
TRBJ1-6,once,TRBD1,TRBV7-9,CASSLGDRINSPLHF,TGTGCCAGCAGCTTAGGGGACAGGATTAATTCACCCCTCCACTTT
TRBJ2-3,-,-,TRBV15,CATSRVGITAADTQYF,TGTGCCACCAGCAGAGTAGGTATTACAGCGGCAGATACGCAGTATTTT
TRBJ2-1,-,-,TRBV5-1,CASSLDFGDEQFF,TGCGCCAGCAGCTTGGATTTCGGGGATGAGCAGTTCTTC
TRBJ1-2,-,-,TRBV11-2,CASTPLQGPKGNGYTF,TGTGCCAGCACCCCGCTCCAGGGCCCCAAGGGGAATGGCTACACCTTC